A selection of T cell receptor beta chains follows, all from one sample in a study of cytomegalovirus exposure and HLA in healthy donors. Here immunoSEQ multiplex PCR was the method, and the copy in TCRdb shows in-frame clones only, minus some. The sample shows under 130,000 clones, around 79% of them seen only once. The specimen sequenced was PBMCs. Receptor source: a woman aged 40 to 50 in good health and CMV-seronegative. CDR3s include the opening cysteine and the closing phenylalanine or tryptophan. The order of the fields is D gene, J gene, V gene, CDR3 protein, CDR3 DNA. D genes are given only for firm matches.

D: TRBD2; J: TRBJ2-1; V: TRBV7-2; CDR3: CASSFRGSSGSRDNEQFF; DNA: TGTGCCAGCAGCTTCAGAGGCTCTAGCGGGAGTAGGGACAATGAGCAGTTCTTC
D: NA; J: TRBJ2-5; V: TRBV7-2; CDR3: CASSKTGTYQETQYF; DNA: TGTGCCAGCAGCAAAACAGGAACGTACCAAGAGACCCAGTACTTC
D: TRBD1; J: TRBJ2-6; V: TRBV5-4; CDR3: CASSLGQGARGANVLTF; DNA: TGTGCCAGCAGCTTGGGACAGGGGGCTAGAGGGGCCAACGTCCTGACTTTC
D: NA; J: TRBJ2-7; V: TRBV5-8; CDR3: CASRLEGLGYEQYF; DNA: TGTGCCAGCAGACTGGAGGGGCTGGGCTACGAGCAGTACTTC
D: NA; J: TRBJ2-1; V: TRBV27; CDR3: CASTSGVRHNEQFF; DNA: TGTGCCAGCACCTCGGGAGTCCGACACAATGAGCAGTTCTTC
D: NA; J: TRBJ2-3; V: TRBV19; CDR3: CASSMVLGASDTQYF; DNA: TGTGCCAGTAGTATGGTGTTGGGAGCATCAGATACGCAGTATTTT
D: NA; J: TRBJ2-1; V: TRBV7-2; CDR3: CASSLVGLATNEQFF; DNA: TGTGCCAGCAGCTTAGTAGGCCTAGCGACCAATGAGCAGTTCTTC
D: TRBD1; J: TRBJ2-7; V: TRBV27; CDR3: CASSTVVTGSGEQYF; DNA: TGTGCCAGCAGCACGGTAGTGACAGGGAGCGGCGAGCAGTACTTC
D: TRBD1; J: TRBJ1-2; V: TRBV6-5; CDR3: CASSYSPRGPNYGYTF; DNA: TGTGCCAGCAGTTACTCCCCCAGGGGGCCTAACTATGGCTACACCTTC
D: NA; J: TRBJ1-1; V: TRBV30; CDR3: CAWSGQEVEAFF; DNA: TGTGCCTGGTCTGGACAAGAAGTTGAAGCTTTCTTT
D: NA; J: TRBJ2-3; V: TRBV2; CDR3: CASSESQGWDTQYF; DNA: TGTGCCAGCAGTGAATCTCAGGGCTGGGATACGCAGTATTTT
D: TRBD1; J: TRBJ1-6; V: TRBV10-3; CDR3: CAISERTGVNSPLHF; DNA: TGTGCCATCAGTGAGAGGACAGGGGTAAATTCACCCCTCCACTTT
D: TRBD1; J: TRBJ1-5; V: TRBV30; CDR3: CAWSPSTGGGPQHF; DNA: TGTGCCTGGAGTCCCTCGACAGGGGGTGGGCCCCAGCATTTT
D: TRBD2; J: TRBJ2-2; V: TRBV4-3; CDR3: CASSPTSGNTGELFF; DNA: TGCGCCAGCAGCCCGACTAGCGGGAACACCGGGGAGCTGTTTTTT
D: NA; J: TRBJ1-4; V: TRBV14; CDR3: CASSQTGGYAKLFF; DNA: TGTGCCAGCAGCCAAACGGGAGGTTACGCAAAACTGTTTTTT
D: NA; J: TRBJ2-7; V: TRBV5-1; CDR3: CASSPATSLYEQYF; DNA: TGCGCCAGCAGCCCGGCGACTAGTCTCTACGAGCAGTACTTC
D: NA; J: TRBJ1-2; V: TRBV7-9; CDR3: CASSLAGGLNYGYTF; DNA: TGTGCCAGCAGCTTAGCGGGGGGGCTGAACTATGGCTACACCTTC